This T cell receptor beta chain was profiled in a study of a mutant IDH1 vaccine in newly diagnosed glioma. CDR1 is SQVTM and CDR2 is ANQGSEA in the germline V gene. Trimming at V came to 3 bases and at J to 5 bases, leaving 11 bases not matched to a gene. This CDR3 is 15 amino acids long. Note on this clone: The antigen remains undetermined.

The protocol was immunoSEQ multiplex PCR, while the TCRdb copy is restricted to in-frame clones and leaves out a portion. The table includes 25,000 to 40,000 clones, just under 80% detected once. The time point was: week 11, during vaccination. Alongside topical imiquimod, each dose of vaccine comprised 300 ug of mutant IDH1 20-mer peptide. Each tumor in the donors was a new WHO grade 3 or 4 astrocytoma, IDH1-mutant and ATRX-lost. The clonotype comes from a man aged 25-45 years with glioma. Sample: PBMCs, taken from a glioma patient whose treatment included an IDH1 peptide vaccine. This chain uses TRBV29-1 with TRBJ2-5; 8 bases map to TRBD2. The CDR3 DNA sequence: TGCAGCGTTGACTATCTGGGACTAGTAACGGAGACCCAGTACTTC. It codes for CSVDYLGLVTETQYF.